This TCR beta chain was identified during a study of human T cells and chemical hapten exposure. Across the study: Sensitization was performed using 2% DPC on a 2 cm by 2 cm upper inner arm skin site. Application of 0.01% DPC to the upper back was done by patch test, with a reading at 6 days.

TCRdb ran MiXCR on the RACE reads and lists one entry per CDR3 protein. The table has about 110,000 distinct CDR3 sequences, roughly 12% seen once. The sample holds a few counts of this clonotype. Its antigen is unknown. The study's findings and limits: Expanded TCRs produced significantly more large CDR3 similarity clusters than controls did.

Time point reported: pre-sensitization, week 0. The treatment: therapeutic diphenylcyclopropenone sensitization with weekly scalp DPC. The CDR3 length is 13 residues. CDR1 is LNHNV, CDR2 YYDKDF, per germline (reference sequence). Germline trimming cut 8 bases from V and 8 bases from J; bases unmatched to any gene: 11. Material: whole blood, obtained in connection with sensitization to the hapten diphenylcyclopropenone (DPC). The sequence was collected from a woman between 50 and 59 years old with alopecia areata. Some clones in this sample may be carry-over from other donors' samples. The rearrangement joins TRBV15 to TRBJ1-2, with 7 bases lining up with TRBD1. CDR3 DNA: TGTGCCACCGGGGTCGACAGGGTCCAGGGCTACACCTTC. The encoded protein is CATGVDRVQGYTF.